The present entry profiles one T cell receptor (beta chain) with its context. Its target is not known. Germline assignment: CDR1 SGHRS and CDR2 YFSETQ. Trimming took 0 bases from V and 6 from J, leaving 14 bases between them. The CDR3 consists of 15 residues. This sample was included in a study of T cell responses to AZD1222 COVID-19 vaccine. The study's findings and limits: Baseline seropositivity characterized only 5 or 6 AZD1222 recipients.

The method was immunoSEQ multiplex PCR; TCRdb's version includes in-frame clones alone and lacks a portion of them. This sample has approximately 120,000 clones; about 83% occur once, and the top ten carry 10% to 15%. This TCR came from an adult in good health. The input for sequencing was peripheral blood, taken on day 0 of AZD1222 vaccination. The chain links TRBV5-1 to TRBJ2-3; possibly TRBD2 for D (7 bases). CDR3 bases: TGCGCCAGCAGCTTGGAGAGGGGGGGCGGGGATACGCAGTATTTT. Translation: CASSLERGGGDTQYF. Using reference TRBV5-1 and TRBJ2-3 for the parts outside the CDR3, the full variable domain is KAGVTQTPRYLIKTRGQQVTLSCSPISGHRSVSWYQQTPGQGLQFLFEYFSETQRNKGNFPGRFSGRQFSNSRSEMNVSTLELGDSALYLCASSLERGGGDTQYFGPGTRLTVL.